This TCR beta chain was observed in a study of naive and memory T cell subsets. Study-level findings and limits: This RNA-based method may be sensitive to activation-related transcript changes.

As regards this clonotype: Antigen unknown.

An oligonucleotide containing a UMI was ligated to the 3' end of TCR cDNA. Whole blood, 2.5 ml, came from adult healthy volunteers. Four PCR rounds used nested alpha and beta constant region primers plus the SP2 primer. Reverse transcription of blood and skin TCR RNA was primed at alpha and beta constant regions. TCRdb processed the 5' RACE reads anew with MiXCR; each CDR3 protein has one entry. Of tens of thousands of distinct CDR3 sequences in the sample, 6.5% to 9% were seen once. CDR3 length equals 16 residues. V lost 3 bases, J lost 6 bases, and 18 bases lay in between. Germline V gene lookup returns CDR1 SGHTA and CDR2 FQGTGA.

The receptor's source is a female donor in good health. The chain combines TRBV7-3 with TRBJ2-1, with D maybe TRBD2 (6 bases). CDR3 DNA sequence: TGTGCCAGCAGCTTGGTTCATATTAAAGCGGGCAATGAGCAGTTCTTC. It is translated as CASSLVHIKAGNEQFF.